This entry is about one T cell receptor beta chain. What antigen it recognizes has not been identified. Per-base qualities were not stored, and no clone one base away is much larger. Receptor libraries were prepared by RT-PCR. Sequencing was carried out with an Illumina HiSeq 2500. TCRdb's own reprocessing of the public reads used fastp at Q25 and MiXCR and kept productive beta chains. One record per CDR3 amino acid sequence lists the most common genes and DNA. A total of hundreds of thousands of distinct CDR3 sequences appear in this sample, roughly 18% of them only once. About a tenth of the sample is held by the ten biggest clonotypes. These data are taken from a study of response to subunit inactivated influenza vaccine (dated by TCRdb to about 2018). Background for the entire study: The study used deep quantitative T cell receptor repertoire profiling to track responses to a trivalent subunit inactivated influenza vaccine. The research as a whole found: The authors proposed that each seasonal influenza vaccination may bring in only a limited number of new T cells.

V loses 6 bases, J loses 2 bases, and the germline ends lie 12 bases apart. The CDR3 contains 14 residues, cysteine and phenylalanine counted. Only the CDR3 part of the read is kept: 42 bases, read in frame from the first base. The source material was PBMCs from blood, sampled 5 to 6 days after vaccination. The chain employs TRBV12-3 or TRBV12-4 and TRBJ2-3; the D gene is not confidently resolved. The clonotype originates from a man aged 45 to 65 who received an inactivated influenza vaccine. Donor details come from another sample of the same person, matched by shared clones. This receptor has the CDR3 CASSYPLSTDTQYF. DNA sequence: TGTGCCAGCAGCTATCCCCTTTCCACAGATACGCAGTATTTT.